The 18 T cell receptor beta chains presented below share a single source sample, sequenced in a study of cytomegalovirus exposure and HLA in healthy donors. The PCR was carried out with 60 Vbeta primers and 13 Jbeta primers. Generated by immunoSEQ multiplex PCR, the TCRdb table keeps only in-frame clones and is missing some. Among 130,000 or so clones listed, 70% to 80% were seen once. The specimen sequenced was PBMCs. The origin of the receptors is a female donor in good health and CMV-seronegative.

This clone was seen a few times. The CDR3 DNA reads TGTGCCAGTAGTATAGGGAGACAGGGAAACTACGAGCAGTACTTC. This translates into CASSIGRQGNYEQYF. The chain joins TRBV19 to TRBJ2-7; 7 bases agree with TRBD1. The germline gives CDR1 LNHDA, CDR2 SQIVND (reference sequence). The CDR3 covers 15 residues. Trimming removed 1 base from V and 3 bases from J; junction bases left unmatched: 6. Filled out from reference TRBV19 and TRBJ2-7, the complete variable domain reads DGGITQSPKYLFRKEGQNVTLSCEQNLNHDAMYWYRQDPGQGLRLIYYSQIVNDFQKGDIAEGYSVSREKKESFPLTVTSAQKNPTAFYLCASSIGRQGNYEQYFGPGTRLTVT.

This clone was seen a single time. The rearrangement joins TRBV6-5 to TRBJ1-1; no firm D call. This CDR3 is built from 13 residues. Germline CDR1 reads MNHEY; CDR2 reads SVGAGI. The germline V and J ends were trimmed by 0 bases and 1 base, with 3 bases remaining between them. CDR3 sequence (DNA): TGTGCCAGCAGTTACTCGGCGAACACTGAAGCTTTCTTT. This translates into CASSYSANTEAFF.

The rearrangement joins TRBV19 to TRBJ2-1; D remains unclear. This CDR3 is built from 11 residues. Trimming stripped 10 bases from V and 4 bases from J, with 8 bases between. Germline V CDR1 and CDR2: LNHDA, SQIVND (reference sequence). CDR3 amino acids: CATGIYNEQFF. The CDR3 DNA is TGTGCCACGGGTATTTACAATGAGCAGTTCTTC. Looking up the rest from reference TRBV19 and TRBJ2-1 gives the full variable domain: DGGITQSPKYLFRKEGQNVTLSCEQNLNHDAMYWYRQDPGQGLRLIYYSQIVNDFQKGDIAEGYSVSREKKESFPLTVTSAQKNPTAFYLCATGIYNEQFFGPGTRLTVL.

The chain joins TRBV5-6 to TRBJ2-5; possible D gene TRBD1, 7 bases. Judging by the DNA end, TRBJ2-7 fits better; the J call may be wrong. This CDR3 has 15 residues. Germline V gives CDR1 SGHDT, CDR2 YYEEEE. Here the CDR3 DNA reads TGTGCCAGCAGCCAACCCGGGGGACAGTACCACGAGCAGTACTTC. Protein sequence: CASSQPGGQYHEQYF.

The chain uses TRBV27 and TRBJ1-5; a weak D match, TRBD1 (5 bases). The germline CDR1 and CDR2 sequences are MNHEY and SMNVEV (reference sequence). Trimming removed 3 bases at V and 4 bases at J, with 7 bases between. This CDR3 spans 13 amino acids. This chain's CDR3 is CASSFGGNQPQHF. CDR3 nucleotide sequence: TGTGCCAGCAGTTTTGGGGGGAATCAGCCCCAGCATTTT.

V usage is TRBV9 and J usage is TRBJ1-1; maybe TRBD1 (5 bases). Germline assignment: CDR1 SGDLS and CDR2 YYNGEE. Deletions cut 5 bases from V and 0 bases from J, with 14 bases between. The CDR3 runs to 15 residues. CDR3 sequence reads: CASRGGGALNTEAFF. The CDR3 bases are TGTGCCAGCAGGGGGGGAGGGGCGCTGAACACTGAAGCTTTCTTT.

V gene TRBV6-6 combines with J gene TRBJ1-3; no firm D call. This CDR3 is 12 amino acids long. The ends were cut back, 8 bases at V and 1 base at J, with 6 bases in the middle. CDR1 MNHNY and CDR2 SVGAGI come from the germline V gene (reference sequence). CDR3 nucleotides: TGTGCCAGCGTCGGGTCTGGAAACACCATATATTTT. Translation: CASVGSGNTIYF.

The chain is built from TRBV7-3 and TRBJ2-5; 8 bases are shared with TRBD2. V lost 4 bases and J lost 5; bases outside the gene matches: 9. CDR1 and CDR2 from the germline V gene are SGHTA and FQGTGA. This CDR3 has 15 amino acids. The CDR3 is CASSSLGGAQETQYF. The CDR3 nucleotides are TGTGCCAGCAGCTCTCTCGGGGGGGCGCAGGAGACCCAGTACTTC.

The rearrangement uses TRBV9 and TRBJ1-1, with a tentative D call TRBD1 (6 bases). The CDR3 runs to 14 residues. Trimming left V 4 bases short and J 3 bases short, with 13 bases between. Looked up from germline, CDR1 is SGDLS and CDR2 is YYNGEE. CDR3 in DNA: TGTGCCAGCAGCAAGGACAGTGTGGACACTGAAGCTTTCTTT. Its translation: CASSKDSVDTEAFF.

In its sample, this clone was seen a few times. The chain couples TRBV7-9 to TRBJ2-2, with 9 bases aligning to TRBD1. The J segment lost 4 bases and the V segment lost 5 bases, leaving 5 bases of the junction unmatched. The CDR3 totals 15 residues. CDR1 is SEHNR and CDR2 is FQNEAQ in the germline V gene (reference sequence). The CDR3 reads CASSQRQGGTGELFF. Here the CDR3 DNA reads TGTGCCAGCAGCCAAAGACAGGGGGGCACCGGGGAGCTGTTTTTT. Full variable domain (missing parts from reference TRBV7-9 and TRBJ2-2): DTGVSQNPRHKITKRGQNVTFRCDPISEHNRLYWYRQTLGQGPEFLTYFQNEAQLEKSRLLSDRFSAERPKGSFSTLEIQRTEQGDSAMYLCASSQRQGGTGELFFGEGSRLTVL.

The gene calls are TRBV6-1 and TRBJ1-5, with D perhaps TRBD1 (6 bases). V was cut by 1 base and J by 2 bases, with 12 bases left in between. This CDR3 region has 16 residues. Germline lookup yields CDR1 MNHNS and CDR2 SASEGT. CDR3 in amino acids: CASSEGTVERNQPQHF. CDR3 DNA sequence: TGTGCCAGCAGTGAAGGGACAGTGGAACGCAATCAGCCCCAGCATTTT.

The chain recombines TRBV7-8 with TRBJ2-5; 9 positions match TRBD1. Looked up from germline, CDR1 is SGHVS and CDR2 is FQNEAQ. V lost 4 bases, J lost 2 bases, and 5 bases stayed unmatched. The CDR3 has 15 amino acids. CDR3 coding DNA: TGTGCCAGCAGCTCTCCGGGACAGGGTCAAGAGACCCAGTACTTC. It is translated as CASSSPGQGQETQYF.

Only one count was recorded for this clone. The J gene is TRBJ1-3, the V gene TRBV6-5, with D possibly being TRBD1 (5 bases). Germline assignment: CDR1 MNHEY and CDR2 SVGAGI. This CDR3 spans 14 amino acids. V was shortened by 6 bases and J by 2 bases, with 11 bases between the two germline ends. This CDR3 reads CASRAGEAGNTIYF. The CDR3 nucleotides are TGTGCCAGCAGGGCGGGGGAGGCTGGAAACACCATATATTTT.

The CDR3 here is CASSQADSGGADTQYF. As DNA, the CDR3 is TGTGCCAGCAGCCAAGCTGATAGCGGGGGGGCGGATACGCAGTATTTT. This chain links TRBV4-2 with TRBJ2-3, with TRBD2 matching over 11 bases. Germline V gene sequence: CDR1 LGHNA, CDR2 YNFKEQ. This CDR3 contains 16 residues. With V trimmed by 1 base and J by 6 bases, 6 bases remained unmatched.

This chain connects TRBV23-1 to TRBJ1-5; no definite D call. TRBV23-1 is annotated as an ORF whose role is uncertain. This CDR3 has 18 residues. The V gene lost 6 bases and the J gene lost 0 bases, with 21 bases spanning the gap. CDR3 residues: CASSPDGRDHYSNQPQHF. DNA for the CDR3: TGCGCCAGCAGCCCAGACGGGCGGGATCATTATAGCAATCAGCCCCAGCATTTT.

The rearrangement joins TRBV19 to TRBJ1-2; 9 bases fit TRBD1. Germline CDR1 reads LNHDA; CDR2 reads SQIVND (reference sequence). CDR3 length equals 14 residues. The V and J ends lost 3 bases and 9 bases, in that order; junction bases with no gene match: 8. The CDR3 protein is CASSIGDRAFRYTF. For the CDR3, the DNA is TGTGCCAGTAGTATCGGGGACAGGGCTTTTCGCTACACCTTC.

The chain employs TRBV11-3 and TRBJ1-5; 7 bases line up with TRBD1. The junction had 7 bases not matched to a gene; V was cut back by 2 bases and J by 3 bases. Germline V CDR1 and CDR2: SGHNT, YENEEA. There are 16 residues in the CDR3. CDR3 bases: TGTGCCAGCAGCTTATGGGGAGACAGGGCCAATCAGCCCCAGCATTTT. Protein: CASSLWGDRANQPQHF.

This chain links TRBV6-5 with TRBJ2-3, with D possibly being TRBD2 (6 bases). CDR3 length equals 14 residues. V was cut by 10 bases and J by 3 bases, with 17 bases left in between. The germline gives CDR1 MNHEY, CDR2 SVGAGI. The CDR3 loop reads CATGTPGGTDTQYF. The CDR3 coding sequence is TGTGCCACCGGGACGCCCGGAGGGACAGATACGCAGTATTTT.